A selection of T cell receptor beta chains follows, all from one sample in a study of radiation and T cells in renal cell carcinoma. The repertoire was sequenced with immunoSEQ multiplex PCR; TCRdb's copy has only in-frame clones and lacks some. The sample has approximately 92,000 clones, around four fifths seen once. The starting material was blood, obtained from a patient whose treatment included radiotherapy and nephrectomy. These TCRs come from a man aged 50-59 years with renal cell carcinoma. Both conserved end residues are trimmed from each CDR3.

V	J	CDR3
TRBV14	TRBJ1-2	ASSHGPTYGYT
TRBV6-5	TRBJ2-5	ASSYSNFVVETQY
TRBV27	TRBJ1-5	ASRKWTENQPQH
TRBV7-9	TRBJ2-5	ASSPRFTSGRKSQY
TRBV27	TRBJ2-7	ASSLPY
TRBV5-6	TRBJ2-1	ASSLETGGANEQF
TRBV9	TRBJ2-7	ASSTSAVDYEQY
TRBV2	TRBJ1-1	ASSDQGQGNTEAF
TRBV4-3	TRBJ1-5	ASSQELYSNQPQH
TRBV4-3	TRBJ1-6	ASSPDRGGADNSPLH
TRBV18	TRBJ1-1	ASSPRVGGNTEAF
TRBV30	TRBJ2-7	AWSVLDEQY
TRBV5-4	TRBJ2-2	ASSFDAGFAGELF
TRBV15	TRBJ1-5	ATSRARGTNQPQH
TRBV11-3	TRBJ1-1	ASSLGGQGGTEAF
TRBV5-1	TRBJ1-3	ASSFDGSGNTIY
TRBV7-9	TRBJ1-5	ASSHNLINQPQH
TRBV5-1	TRBJ2-7	ASSPDIPPYEQY
TRBV7-9	TRBJ1-4	ASSTGQGDGKLF
TRBV20-1	TRBJ2-1	SARDNEQF
TRBV13	TRBJ2-1	ASSLGRTGYNEQF
TRBV5-1	TRBJ2-7	ASSFGGGGRSYEQY
TRBV4-1	TRBJ2-7	ASSQDLRDSFTYEQY
TRBV6-5	TRBJ2-3	ASSSRGSTDTQY
TRBV9	TRBJ2-6	ASSVDPHVNSGANVLT
TRBV2	TRBJ2-5	ASSHTIRTSGRSWSETQY
TRBV5-5	TRBJ1-3	ASSSGQSSGNTIY
TRBV28	TRBJ1-5	ASSFGNSRPQH